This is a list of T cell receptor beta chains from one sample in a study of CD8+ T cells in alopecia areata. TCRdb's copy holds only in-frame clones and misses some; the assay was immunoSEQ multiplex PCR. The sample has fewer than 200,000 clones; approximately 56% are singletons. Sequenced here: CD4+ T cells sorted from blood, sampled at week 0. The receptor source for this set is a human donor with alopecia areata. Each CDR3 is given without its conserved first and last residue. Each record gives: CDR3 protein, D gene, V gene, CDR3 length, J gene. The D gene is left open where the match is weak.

cdr3_aa: ASSQDGGPRNYGYT
d_call: -
v_call: TRBV4-1
cdr3_length: 14
j_call: TRBJ1-2

cdr3_aa: AWSGGSPRDYGYT
d_call: -
v_call: TRBV30
cdr3_length: 13
j_call: TRBJ1-2

cdr3_aa: ASSHRDRPNYGYT
d_call: TRBD1
v_call: TRBV2
cdr3_length: 13
j_call: TRBJ1-2

cdr3_aa: ASSEVADHYGYT
d_call: -
v_call: TRBV25-1
cdr3_length: 12
j_call: TRBJ1-2

cdr3_aa: ASSLSFGGIAKNIQY
d_call: -
v_call: TRBV11-2
cdr3_length: 15
j_call: TRBJ2-4

cdr3_aa: ATSRVANQPQH
d_call: -
v_call: TRBV15
cdr3_length: 11
j_call: TRBJ1-5

cdr3_aa: AWSRQGTGELF
d_call: -
v_call: TRBV30
cdr3_length: 11
j_call: TRBJ2-2

cdr3_aa: ASRRAAPAAGSNQPQH
d_call: -
v_call: TRBV19
cdr3_length: 16
j_call: TRBJ1-5

cdr3_aa: ASSHSPETQY
d_call: -
v_call: TRBV27
cdr3_length: 10
j_call: TRBJ2-5

cdr3_aa: ASSVPPPGGGETQY
d_call: TRBD2
v_call: TRBV6-1
cdr3_length: 14
j_call: TRBJ2-5

cdr3_aa: ASSEELFSNQPQH
d_call: -
v_call: TRBV2
cdr3_length: 13
j_call: TRBJ1-5

cdr3_aa: ATSKRTGELF
d_call: -
v_call: TRBV7-9
cdr3_length: 10
j_call: TRBJ2-2

cdr3_aa: ASSPGAAGKQETQY
d_call: TRBD2
v_call: TRBV5-1
cdr3_length: 14
j_call: TRBJ2-5

cdr3_aa: ASSLGANYGYT
d_call: -
v_call: TRBV7-9
cdr3_length: 11
j_call: TRBJ1-2

cdr3_aa: ASSRAGTPPYGYT
d_call: -
v_call: TRBV27
cdr3_length: 13
j_call: TRBJ1-2

cdr3_aa: SVEAGGHYGYT
d_call: TRBD1
v_call: TRBV29-1
cdr3_length: 11
j_call: TRBJ1-2

cdr3_aa: ASSSVRGRGPPPNTGELF
d_call: -
v_call: TRBV5-1
cdr3_length: 18
j_call: TRBJ2-2

cdr3_aa: ASSGSGRNQPQH
d_call: -
v_call: TRBV9
cdr3_length: 12
j_call: TRBJ1-5

cdr3_aa: ASSLREGRYEQY
d_call: -
v_call: TRBV11-2
cdr3_length: 12
j_call: TRBJ2-7

cdr3_aa: ASSSSTYNEQF
d_call: -
v_call: TRBV5-1
cdr3_length: 11
j_call: TRBJ2-1

cdr3_aa: ASSQDGARVRIQY
d_call: -
v_call: TRBV4-2
cdr3_length: 13
j_call: TRBJ2-4

cdr3_aa: AWTKGNTDTQY
d_call: -
v_call: TRBV30
cdr3_length: 11
j_call: TRBJ2-3

cdr3_aa: ASSPGSLLDIDYEQY
d_call: -
v_call: TRBV18
cdr3_length: 15
j_call: TRBJ2-7

cdr3_aa: ASSQAMGDGELF
d_call: -
v_call: TRBV14
cdr3_length: 12
j_call: TRBJ2-2

cdr3_aa: ASSQDHSGGSTDTQY
d_call: TRBD2
v_call: TRBV4-1
cdr3_length: 15
j_call: TRBJ2-3

cdr3_aa: ASSLSGGNTEAF
d_call: -
v_call: TRBV13
cdr3_length: 12
j_call: TRBJ1-1

cdr3_aa: ASGSRHQPQH
d_call: -
v_call: TRBV7-3
cdr3_length: 10
j_call: TRBJ1-5

cdr3_aa: SAGWGDQPQH
d_call: -
v_call: TRBV29-1
cdr3_length: 10
j_call: TRBJ1-5

cdr3_aa: ASSSWTGGPMNTEAF
d_call: TRBD1
v_call: TRBV7-2
cdr3_length: 15
j_call: TRBJ1-1

cdr3_aa: ASSGTAYEQY
d_call: TRBD1
v_call: TRBV6-6
cdr3_length: 10
j_call: TRBJ2-7

cdr3_aa: AWSGFNPYEQY
d_call: -
v_call: TRBV30
cdr3_length: 11
j_call: TRBJ2-7

cdr3_aa: SVVTGPEGYT
d_call: -
v_call: TRBV29-1
cdr3_length: 10
j_call: TRBJ1-2

cdr3_aa: ASSSTGGVTNEKLF
d_call: TRBD1
v_call: TRBV19
cdr3_length: 14
j_call: TRBJ1-4

cdr3_aa: ASSPRDQPQH
d_call: -
v_call: TRBV7-2
cdr3_length: 10
j_call: TRBJ1-5

cdr3_aa: ASSPGRGGNEQY
d_call: TRBD2
v_call: TRBV7-9
cdr3_length: 12
j_call: TRBJ2-7

cdr3_aa: ASSQGGKQH
d_call: -
v_call: TRBV4-1
cdr3_length: 9
j_call: TRBJ1-5

cdr3_aa: ASSYAGAYNEQF
d_call: TRBD2
v_call: TRBV6-5
cdr3_length: 12
j_call: TRBJ2-1

cdr3_aa: ASSVDLVSPLH
d_call: -
v_call: TRBV9
cdr3_length: 11
j_call: TRBJ1-6

cdr3_aa: AWSPMGKETQY
d_call: -
v_call: TRBV30
cdr3_length: 11
j_call: TRBJ2-5

cdr3_aa: SAGTDIQY
d_call: TRBD1
v_call: TRBV29-1
cdr3_length: 8
j_call: TRBJ2-4